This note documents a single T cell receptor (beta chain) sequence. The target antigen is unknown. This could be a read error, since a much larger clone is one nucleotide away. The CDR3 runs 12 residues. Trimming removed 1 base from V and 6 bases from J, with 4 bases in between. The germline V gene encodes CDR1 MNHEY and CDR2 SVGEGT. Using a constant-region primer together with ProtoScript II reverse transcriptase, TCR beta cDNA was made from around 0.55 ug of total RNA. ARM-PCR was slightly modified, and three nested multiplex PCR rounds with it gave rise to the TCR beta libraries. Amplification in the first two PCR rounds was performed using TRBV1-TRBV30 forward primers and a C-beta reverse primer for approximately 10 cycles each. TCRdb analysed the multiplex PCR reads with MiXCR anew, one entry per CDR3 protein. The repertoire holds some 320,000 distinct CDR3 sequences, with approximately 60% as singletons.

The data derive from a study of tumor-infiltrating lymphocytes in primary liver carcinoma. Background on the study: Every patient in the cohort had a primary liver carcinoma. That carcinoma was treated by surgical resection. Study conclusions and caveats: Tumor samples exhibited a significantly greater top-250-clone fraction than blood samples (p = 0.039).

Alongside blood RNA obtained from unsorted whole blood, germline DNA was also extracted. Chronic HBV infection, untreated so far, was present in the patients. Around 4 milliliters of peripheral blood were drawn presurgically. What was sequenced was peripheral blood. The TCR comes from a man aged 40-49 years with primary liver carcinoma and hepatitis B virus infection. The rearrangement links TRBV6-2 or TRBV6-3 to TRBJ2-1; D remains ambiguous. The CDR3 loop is CASSYLSNEQFF. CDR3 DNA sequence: TGTGCCAGCAGTTACTTAAGCAATGAGCAGTTCTTC.